This is a list of T cell receptor beta chains from one sample in a study of control samples from healthy donors and cancer patients. Repertoires were generated with immunoSEQ multiplex PCR, while TCRdb's copy carries only in-frame clones and drops some. The data contain some 40,000 clones, 80% to 90% of them singletons. Sequencing was carried out using PBMCs. These receptors all stem from a woman aged 60 to 75 with lung cancer. The CDR3 runs from the conserved cysteine through the conserved F or W. Size is omitted from some rows. Given values are once, few, many or a class for expanded clones.

>TRBJ1-6|once|TRBV27
CASTRGRGNSPLHF
>TRBJ1-2|NA|TRBV19
CASSLSDNYGYTF
>TRBJ2-7|NA|TRBV29-1
CSVQGADEQYF
>TRBJ1-2|NA|TRBV11-2
CASSLVSMLNYGYTF
>TRBJ2-2|NA|TRBV5-1
CASSRDSGELFF
>TRBJ1-2|medium-sized|TRBV6-1
CASSDPRDLYTF
>TRBJ1-1|NA|TRBV5-4
CASRSGQGRSKKNTEAFF
>TRBJ2-6|NA|TRBV5-1
CASSSGTGPSSGANVLTF
>TRBJ1-1|NA|TRBV5-6
CASSLGTVDTEAFF
>TRBJ1-4|NA|TRBV10-3
CAISGSGEEKLFF
>TRBJ2-7|NA|TRBV6-1
CASSEDLGVGNF
>TRBJ2-1|few|TRBV5-4
CASSLASGAYNEQFF
>TRBJ2-3|NA|TRBV6-4
CASSEQGSTDTQYF
>TRBJ2-3|NA|TRBV11-2
CASSAGLAGPVSRDTQYF
>TRBJ2-3|NA|TRBV15
CATSSAKGTDTQYF
>TRBJ2-1|NA|TRBV12-3/TRBV12-4
CASSPGTGQFF
>TRBJ2-3|NA|TRBV10-1
CASSEAGARGFRTDTQYF
>TRBJ1-4|NA|TRBV27
CASRPEGVSRTTNEKLFF
>TRBJ2-1|NA|TRBV27
CASSLSFEGRGYNEQFF
>TRBJ1-2|NA|TRBV18
CASSRQESGYGYTF
>TRBJ2-7|few|TRBV10-2
CASSGQGISYEQYF
>TRBJ2-7|NA|TRBV21-1
CASSNHRCPKTSEQYF
>TRBJ2-1|few|TRBV5-8
CASSLTTGREFF
>TRBJ1-6|NA|TRBV29-1
CSAGDDSPLHF